The next 20 T cell receptor beta chains were all read from a single sample in a study of T cells in Graves' hyperthyroidism and ophthalmopathy. TCR beta CDR3 region amplification was performed from RNA transcripts. The TCR CDR3 was amplified in a first-round RT-PCR using the HTBI primer set. In TCRdb, the multiplex PCR reads were re-called with MiXCR into one record per CDR3 protein. The sample lists about 420,000 distinct CDR3 sequences; approximately 14% were seen once. Material for sequencing was blood. These receptor sequences come from a woman in her late teens or twenties with Graves' hyperthyroidism.

In its sample, this clonotype was seen many times. The chain combines TRBV3-1 with TRBJ2-2; D perhaps matches TRBD2 (5 bases). The CDR3 is 15 residues long. CDR1 and CDR2 (germline): LGHDT, YNNKEL (reference sequence). Trimming stripped 0 bases from V and 6 bases from J, with 11 bases between. As DNA, the CDR3 is TGTGCCAGCAGCCAAGAAGTTGGGAGCGCCGGGGAGCTGTTTTTT. Its protein product is CASSQEVGSAGELFF.

This clonotype was seen only a few times. The chain joins TRBV12-3 or TRBV12-4 to TRBJ1-6; D call uncertain. Trimming removed 4 bases at V and 7 bases at J, with 11 bases between. The CDR3 contains 14 residues. The CDR3 here is CASSSGGHNSPLHF. The DNA of the CDR3 is TGTGCCAGCAGTTCGGGCGGCCACAATTCACCCCTCCACTTT.

This chain's CDR3 is CASRQLTGTSGLTDTQYF. The CDR3, as DNA: TGCGCCAGCAGGCAACTCACCGGGACTAGCGGACTCACAGATACGCAGTATTTT. The chain joins TRBV5-1 to TRBJ2-3; 11 bases agree with TRBD2. The J segment lost 2 bases and the V segment lost 5 bases, leaving 13 bases of the junction unmatched. This CDR3 spans 18 amino acids. CDR1 and CDR2 from the germline V gene are SGHRS and YFSETQ.

This clonotype was seen repeatedly, ten times or more. The rearrangement joins TRBV10-3 to TRBJ1-1, with a tentative D call TRBD1 (5 bases). Trimming took 3 bases from V and 10 from J, leaving 12 bases between them. Germline CDR1 ENHRY, CDR2 SYGVKD. The length of the CDR3 is 12 residues. CDR3 amino acids: CAISETGGGAFF. The CDR3 DNA reads TGTGCCATCAGTGAAACGGGTGGGGGAGCTTTCTTT.

This clonotype was seen at least ten times. The rearrangement joins TRBV6-5 to TRBJ1-1; D is unresolved. Per germline, CDR1 MNHEY and CDR2 SVGAGI. Trimming shortened V by 2 bases and J by 5 bases, and 9 bases separated the two germline ends. CDR3 size: 13 residues. CDR3 bases: TGTGCCAGCAGTTACAGGGTTCTTACTGAAGCTTTCTTT. Translated: CASSYRVLTEAFF.

This clonotype was seen repeatedly, ten times or more. The chain couples TRBV7-9 to TRBJ2-5, with 7 bases lining up with TRBD2. The CDR3 is made up of 13 amino acids. Germline V CDR1 and CDR2: SEHNR, FQNEAQ (reference sequence). V trimming: 5 bases; J trimming: 5 bases; junction bases outside the gene matches: 5. The CDR3 protein is CASSVGLVETQYF. CDR3 sequence (DNA): TGTGCCAGCAGCGTCGGACTAGTGGAGACCCAGTACTTC.

This clonotype occurred many times. The chain combines TRBV27 with TRBJ1-1; D gene ambiguous. The CDR3 runs 15 residues. Trimming cost V 6 bases and J 0 bases, with 14 bases left between them. Germline CDR1 MNHEY, CDR2 SMNVEV (reference sequence). The CDR3 reads CASSPSRSMNTEAFF. In nucleotides, the CDR3 is TGTGCCAGCAGCCCGAGCAGGTCCATGAACACTGAAGCTTTCTTT.

This clonotype came up many times. The V call is TRBV6-2 or TRBV6-3, the J call TRBJ2-5, with 12 bases lining up with TRBD2. Germline CDR1 reads MNHEY; CDR2 reads SVGEGT. The V gene end was trimmed by 7 bases and the J gene end by 0 bases; junction bases not matched to a gene: 6. There are 16 residues in the CDR3. This CDR3 reads CASKPGLAGHQETQYF. CDR3 nucleotide sequence: TGTGCCAGCAAACCGGGACTAGCGGGTCACCAAGAGACCCAGTACTTC.

Remarks on this clonotype: Being one base from a much bigger clone, this may be a read error. The chain employs TRBV5-6 and TRBJ1-2; a weak D match, TRBD1 (5 bases). The CDR3 runs to 14 residues. Germline V gene data show CDR1 as SGHDT and CDR2 as YYEEEE. CDR3 coding DNA: TGTGCCAGCAGCCCCGGGACCTCTTTGGATGGCTACGCCTTC. Protein: CASSPGTSLDGYAF.

This clonotype was seen more than once but under ten times. The chain couples TRBV6-1 to TRBJ1-2; perhaps TRBD1 as D (5 bases). The germline gives CDR1 MNHNS, CDR2 SASEGT. This CDR3 has 15 amino acids. The V and J ends lost 6 bases and 4 bases respectively, with 18 bases between them. In DNA form, the CDR3 reads TGTGCCAGCAGCAGCGGGGGGGGATTCAGCTATGGCTACACCTTC. Encoded protein: CASSSGGGFSYGYTF.

The sample holds many counts of this clonotype. V gene TRBV2 combines with J gene TRBJ1-2; D is undetermined. The CDR3 runs to 13 residues. The germline V gene has CDR1 SNHLY and CDR2 FYNNEI. V was pared by 4 bases and J by 2 bases, with 8 bases between. CDR3 DNA: TGTGCCAGCAGTGGGACCAGGAACTATGGCTACACCTTC. Translated: CASSGTRNYGYTF. Supplemented by reference TRBV2 and TRBJ1-2, the full variable domain reads EPEVTQTPSHQVTQMGQEVILRCVPISNHLYFYWYRQILGQKVEFLVSFYNNEISEKSEIFDDQFSVERPDGSNFTLKIRSTKLEDSAMYFCASSGTRNYGYTFGSGTRLTVV.

This clonotype was observed at least ten times. A junction boundary mismatches the germline segment, possibly from a read error. J is TRBJ1-5 and V is TRBV3-1, with 8 bases fitting TRBD1. The germline gives CDR1 LGHDT, CDR2 YNNKEL (reference sequence). This CDR3 contains 14 residues. The CDR3 protein is CASSQSGGKQPQHF. The CDR3 region has the DNA TGTGCCAGCAGCCAATCAGGGGGCAAGCAGCCCCAGCATTTT.

This clonotype has more than one count but fewer than ten. An end of the junction does not agree with germline; a read error may underlie this. V gene TRBV20-1 combines with J gene TRBJ2-7, with D possibly matching TRBD1 (5 bases). The CDR3 is 18 amino acids. Germline CDR1 reads DFQATT; CDR2 reads SNEGSKA (reference sequence). CDR3 protein: CSARASELGDGIPYEQCF. DNA of the CDR3: TGCAGTGCTAGAGCCTCGGAGCTAGGGGATGGAATCCCCTACGAGCAGTGCTTC.

This clonotype was counted at least ten times. The chain has TRBV20-1 and TRBJ2-3; D is undetermined. This CDR3 comprises 12 residues. The V end was cut by 5 bases, the J end by 0 bases, with 6 bases between. Germline V CDR1 and CDR2: DFQATT, SNEGSKA (reference sequence). This CDR3 reads CSALPSTDTQYF. In DNA form, the CDR3 reads TGCAGTGCTCTTCCCAGCACAGATACGCAGTATTTT.

This clonotype was seen repeatedly, ten times or more. The CDR3 sequence is CARGYRGLAGGPTFEQYF. The CDR3 DNA sequence: TGTGCCAGAGGATACAGGGGGCTAGCGGGAGGGCCGACGTTCGAGCAGTACTTC. The chain links TRBV2 to TRBJ2-7; 12 bases are shared with TRBD2. CDR3 size: 18 residues. Germline V gene sequence: CDR1 SNHLY, CDR2 FYNNEI. J gave up 6 bases and V 9 bases, and 21 bases lay outside the gene matches.

This clonotype has at least ten counts. This chain connects TRBV2 to TRBJ2-3; 7 bases are shared with TRBD2. The CDR3 sequence is 14 residues long. Germline values: CDR1 SNHLY, CDR2 FYNNEI. V lost 6 bases, J lost 13 bases, and 16 bases stayed unmatched. CDR3 DNA: TGTGCCAGCAGGGCTAGCGGACTGACACGAGGGGAGTATTTT. Translation gives CASRASGLTRGEYF.

The chain uses TRBV24-1 and TRBJ1-1; 7 bases agree with TRBD1. The CDR3 is made up of 15 amino acids. The V gene's germline CDR1 is KGHDR and CDR2 SFDVKD. V lost 2 bases to trimming and J lost 5 bases; unmatched junction nucleotides: 7. The DNA for the CDR3 is TGTGCCACCAGTGATTCCGGAAGGGGGCAAACTGAAGCTTTCTTT. Translating gives CATSDSGRGQTEAFF.

This clonotype was seen repeatedly, ten times or more. The chain couples TRBV15 to TRBJ1-2, with D hard to call. Looked up from germline, CDR1 is LNHNV and CDR2 is YYDKDF (reference sequence). The CDR3 has 13 amino acids. V dropped 0 bases and J dropped 4 bases, with 6 bases sitting between them. For the CDR3, the DNA is TGTGCCACCAGCAGAGACTACGTCTATGGCTACACCTTC. Protein: CATSRDYVYGYTF.

Only a few counts were recorded for this clonotype. The V and J genes are TRBV10-3 and TRBJ2-2; 8 nucleotides match TRBD1. Germline assignment: CDR1 ENHRY and CDR2 SYGVKD. V gave up 7 bases and J gave up 8 bases; unmatched junction bases: 6. The CDR3 has 13 residues. The DNA of the CDR3 is TGTGCCATCATGGAAACAGGGGGGGGGGAGCTGTTTTTT. It yields the protein CAIMETGGGELFF.

This clonotype has at least ten counts. The J gene is TRBJ2-1, the V gene TRBV2; 8 nucleotides agree with TRBD2. From germline, CDR1 is SNHLY and CDR2 FYNNEI. CDR3 size: 16 residues. Trimming at V came to 2 bases and at J to 8 bases, leaving 11 bases not matched to a gene. The CDR3 loop reads CASSENAQREFDEQFF. The CDR3 DNA is TGTGCCAGCAGTGAAAACGCCCAGCGGGAGTTCGATGAGCAGTTCTTC.